This T cell receptor beta chain was sequenced for a study of T cells after posttransplantation cyclophosphamide. Study-wide results and limits: Later blood repertoires were often dominated by clones from the donor CD8+ memory compartment.

The related graft donor's blood sample was taken on the day of bone marrow donation. Concerning this clone itself: Its cognate antigen is unknown.

This CDR3 region has 14 residues. Unmatched junction bases numbered 7, after V lost 1 base and J lost 8 bases. The germline gives CDR1 SEHNR, CDR2 FQNEAQ (reference sequence). The assay was immunoSEQ multiplex PCR, and TCRdb's table has in-frame clones only and misses some. The sample offers 25,000 to 30,000 clones and no singletons, the top ten holding under 3%. The sequencing input was PBMCs. The TCR comes from a woman in her fifties or sixties in good health, CMV-negative, and a related stem cell transplant donor. The J gene is TRBJ1-2, the V gene TRBV7-9; 7 bases map to TRBD1. CDR3 sequence (DNA): TGTGCCAGCAGCTTAGACAGGGGCGCAGGAGGCTACACCTTC. Its protein is CASSLDRGAGGYTF.